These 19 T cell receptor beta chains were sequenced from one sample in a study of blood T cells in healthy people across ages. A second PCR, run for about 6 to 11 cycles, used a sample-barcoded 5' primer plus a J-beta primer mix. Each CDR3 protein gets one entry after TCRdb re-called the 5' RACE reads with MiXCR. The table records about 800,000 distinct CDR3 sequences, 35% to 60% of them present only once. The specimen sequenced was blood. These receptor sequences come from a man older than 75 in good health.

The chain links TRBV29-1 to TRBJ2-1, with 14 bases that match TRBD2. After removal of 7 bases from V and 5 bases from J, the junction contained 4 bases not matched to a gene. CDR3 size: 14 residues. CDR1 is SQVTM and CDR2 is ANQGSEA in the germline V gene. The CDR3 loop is CSGVGLAGDNEQFF. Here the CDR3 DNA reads TGCAGCGGGGTGGGACTAGCGGGGGACAATGAGCAGTTCTTC.

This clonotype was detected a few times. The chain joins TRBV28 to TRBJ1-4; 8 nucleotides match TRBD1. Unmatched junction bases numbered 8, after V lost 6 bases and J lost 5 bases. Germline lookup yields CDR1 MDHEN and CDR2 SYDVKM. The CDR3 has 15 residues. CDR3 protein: CASSPGQANNEKLFF. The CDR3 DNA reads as TGTGCCAGCAGCCCGGGACAGGCAAACAATGAAAAACTGTTTTTT.

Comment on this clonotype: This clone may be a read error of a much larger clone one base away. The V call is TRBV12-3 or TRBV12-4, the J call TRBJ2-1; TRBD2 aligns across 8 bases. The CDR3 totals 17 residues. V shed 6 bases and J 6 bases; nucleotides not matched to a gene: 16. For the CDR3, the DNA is TGTGCCAGCAGAATTGAGCGGGAGCCCGCTCGTTCCAATGAGCAGTTCTTC. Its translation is CASRIEREPARSNEQFF.

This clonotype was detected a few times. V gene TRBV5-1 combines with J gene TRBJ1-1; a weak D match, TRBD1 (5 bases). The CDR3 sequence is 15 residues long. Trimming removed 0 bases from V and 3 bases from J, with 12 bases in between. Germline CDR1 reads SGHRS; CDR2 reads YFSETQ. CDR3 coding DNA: TGCGCCAGCAGCTTGGATGGGGGTGTGGACACTGAAGCTTTCTTT. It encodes CASSLDGGVDTEAFF.

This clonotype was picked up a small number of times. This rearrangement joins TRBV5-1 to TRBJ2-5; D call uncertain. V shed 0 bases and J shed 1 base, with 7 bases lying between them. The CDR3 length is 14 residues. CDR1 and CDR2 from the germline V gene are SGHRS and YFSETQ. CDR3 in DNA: TGCGCCAGCAGCTTGGAGCCACCCCAAGAGACCCAGTACTTC. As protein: CASSLEPPQETQYF. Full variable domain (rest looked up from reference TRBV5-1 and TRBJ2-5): KAGVTQTPRYLIKTRGQQVTLSCSPISGHRSVSWYQQTPGQGLQFLFEYFSETQRNKGNFPGRFSGRQFSNSRSEMNVSTLELGDSALYLCASSLEPPQETQYFGPGTRLLVL.

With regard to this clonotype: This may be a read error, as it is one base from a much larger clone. This chain's CDR3 is CASSLLRGLYEQYF. DNA of the CDR3: TGTGCCAGCAGTTTACTCCGGGGACTCTACGAGCAGTACTTC. The rearrangement uses TRBV28 and TRBJ2-7; D might be TRBD2 (6 bases). This CDR3 comprises 14 residues. Trimming cost V 2 bases and J 3 bases, with 11 bases left between them. CDR1 MDHEN and CDR2 SYDVKM come from the germline V gene.

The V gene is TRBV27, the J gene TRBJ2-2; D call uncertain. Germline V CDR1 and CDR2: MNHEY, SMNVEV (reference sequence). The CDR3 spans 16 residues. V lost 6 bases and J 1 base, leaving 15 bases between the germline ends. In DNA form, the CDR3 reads TGTGCCAGCAGACACACTCCGCGAGAGAACACCGGGGAGCTGTTTTTT. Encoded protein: CASRHTPRENTGELFF.

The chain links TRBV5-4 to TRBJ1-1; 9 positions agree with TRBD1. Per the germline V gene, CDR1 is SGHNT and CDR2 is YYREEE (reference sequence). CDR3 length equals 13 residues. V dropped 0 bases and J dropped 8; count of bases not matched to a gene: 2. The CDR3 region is CASSLGGTGEAFF. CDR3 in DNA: TGTGCCAGCAGCTTGGGGGGGACAGGGGAAGCTTTCTTT.

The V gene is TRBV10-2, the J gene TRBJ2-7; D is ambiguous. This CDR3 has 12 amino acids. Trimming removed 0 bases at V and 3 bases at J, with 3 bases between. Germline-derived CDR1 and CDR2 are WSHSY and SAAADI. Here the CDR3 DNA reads TGCGCCAGCAGTGAGTCTAACTACGAGCAGTACTTC. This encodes CASSESNYEQYF.

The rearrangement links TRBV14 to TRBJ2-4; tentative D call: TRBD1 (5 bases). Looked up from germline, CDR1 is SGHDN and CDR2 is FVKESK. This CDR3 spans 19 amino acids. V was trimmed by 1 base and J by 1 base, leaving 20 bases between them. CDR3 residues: CASSQGRPGFKGAKNIQYF. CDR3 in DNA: TGTGCCAGCAGCCAAGGAAGACCAGGTTTTAAGGGGGCCAAAAACATTCAGTACTTC.

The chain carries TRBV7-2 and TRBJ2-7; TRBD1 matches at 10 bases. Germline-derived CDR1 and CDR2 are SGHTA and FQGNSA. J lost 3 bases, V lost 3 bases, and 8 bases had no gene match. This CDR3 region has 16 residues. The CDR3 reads CASSFQGTGVYYEQYF. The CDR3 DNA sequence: TGTGCCAGCAGCTTTCAAGGGACAGGGGTCTACTACGAGCAGTACTTC.

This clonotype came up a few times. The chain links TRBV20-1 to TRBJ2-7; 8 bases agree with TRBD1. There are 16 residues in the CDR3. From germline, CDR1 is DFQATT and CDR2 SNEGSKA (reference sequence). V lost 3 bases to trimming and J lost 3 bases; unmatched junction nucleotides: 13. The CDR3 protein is CSASQPGTGGIYEQYF. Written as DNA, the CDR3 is TGCAGTGCTAGCCAGCCTGGGACAGGTGGGATCTACGAGCAGTACTTC.

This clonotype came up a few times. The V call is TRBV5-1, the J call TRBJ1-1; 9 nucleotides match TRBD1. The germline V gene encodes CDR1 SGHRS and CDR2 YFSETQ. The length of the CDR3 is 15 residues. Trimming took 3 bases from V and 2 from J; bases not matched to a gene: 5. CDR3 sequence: CASSSLDRGNTEAFF. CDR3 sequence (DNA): TGCGCCAGCAGCTCTCTGGACAGGGGTAACACTGAAGCTTTCTTT.

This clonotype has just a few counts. The CDR3 protein is CASSFRTGRDSPLHF. CDR3 nucleotide sequence: TGTGCCAGCAGTTTTCGGACAGGGAGGGATTCACCCCTCCACTTT. The chain couples TRBV12-3 or TRBV12-4 to TRBJ1-6; 8 nucleotides line up with TRBD1. The CDR3 runs to 15 residues. The ends lost 3 bases at V and 8 bases at J; junction bases unmatched: 6.

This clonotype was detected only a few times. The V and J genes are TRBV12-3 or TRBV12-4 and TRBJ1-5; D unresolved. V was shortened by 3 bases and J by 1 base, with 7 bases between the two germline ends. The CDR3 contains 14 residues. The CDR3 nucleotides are TGTGCCAGCAGTTTCCAACTGAGCAATCAGCCCCAGCATTTT. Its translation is CASSFQLSNQPQHF.

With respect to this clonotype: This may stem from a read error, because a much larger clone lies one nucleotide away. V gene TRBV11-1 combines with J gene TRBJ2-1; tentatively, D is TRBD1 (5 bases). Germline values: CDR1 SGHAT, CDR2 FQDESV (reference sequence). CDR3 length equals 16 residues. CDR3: CASSLAQGGEINERFF. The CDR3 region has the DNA TGTGCCAGCAGCTTAGCGCAGGGCGGCGAGATCAACGAGCGGTTCTTC.

The DNA for the CDR3 is TGCAGCGTCCCCCTAGCGGGAGATTACAATGAGCAGTACTTC. Its protein product is CSVPLAGDYNEQYF. The chain couples TRBV29-1 to TRBJ2-5; 10 bases line up with TRBD2. The V segment lost 6 bases and the J segment 11 bases; nucleotides outside the gene matches: 15. The germline gives CDR1 SQVTM, CDR2 ANQGSEA. The CDR3 spans 14 residues.

CDR3 protein: CSATRTGGGTNEKLFF. CDR3 nucleotides: TGCAGTGCTACTAGGACAGGGGGCGGAACTAATGAAAAACTGTTTTTT. The V and J genes are TRBV20-1 and TRBJ1-4, with 11 bases that match TRBD1. The germline V gene has CDR1 DFQATT and CDR2 SNEGSKA (reference sequence). The CDR3 loop spans 16 amino acids. V dropped 4 bases and J dropped 1; count of bases not matched to a gene: 5.

CDR3 in amino acids: CASSVGHSEQYF. In DNA form, the CDR3 reads TGTGCCAGCAGCGTAGGGCACAGCGAGCAGTACTTC. The chain joins TRBV9 to TRBJ2-5; no firm D call. The last part of the DNA fits TRBJ2-7 better; the J call may be wrong. Germline loops: CDR1 SGDLS, CDR2 YYNGEE. The CDR3 runs to 12 residues.